This TCR beta chain came from a study of shared clonotypes between healthy human individuals. Assay: immunoSEQ multiplex PCR; the TCRdb copy retains only in-frame clones and omits some. The data show around 1.5 million clones, approximately 98% seen once. V lost 5 bases, J lost 4 bases, and 11 bases lay in between. The CDR3 extends over 14 amino acids. Germline V lookup: CDR1 SGHTA, CDR2 FQGTGA. Turning to this clone: The antigen remains unidentified.

Findings and caveats of the study: Sorted-subset samples were not fully sequenced, rarefaction indicated.

This TCR derives from a man between 25 and 39 years old in good health. The chain carries TRBV7-3 and TRBJ2-2, with D possibly matching TRBD2 (5 bases). The sample consisted of naive CD4+ T cells sorted from blood. The sample's subset: CD45RA+ positively selected. CDR3 nucleotide sequence: TGTGCCAGCAGCCTCGGGATCGGCACCGGGGAGCTGTTTTTT. Its protein product is CASSLGIGTGELFF.